This T cell receptor (beta chain) was obtained from a study of a mutant IDH1 vaccine in newly diagnosed glioma. Study as a whole: Former treatment meant radiotherapy, temozolomide, or both; the majority had gotten both.

The length of the CDR3 is 15 residues. Germline loops: CDR1 KGHSH, CDR2 LQKENI. V shed 3 bases, J shed 7 bases, and the junction held 5 bases outside the gene matches. The study's findings and limits: Top-clonotype changes in peripheral T cells seemed unrelated to pseudoprogression. Induction of immune responses by the vaccine occurred in more than 85% of patients.

Measured with immunoSEQ multiplex PCR; TCRdb has only the in-frame clones, and not every one. This repertoire shows some 60,000 clones, more than 85% found once; its top ten account for over 2.5%. Time point described: baseline, week 1 (first vaccination visit). Treatment in this sample: pre-vaccination baseline after standard-of-care therapy. Donor tumors were new WHO grade 3 or 4 IDH1-mutant, ATRX-lost astrocytomas. On this clone itself: Its antigen remains unknown.

Sequencing was performed on PBMCs, taken from a glioma patient treated with radiotherapy, temozolomide or both. The chain employs TRBV18 and TRBJ1-4; 10 bases align to TRBD1. This TCR derives from a man in his forties or fifties with glioma. The CDR3 sequence: CASSPDRGPVEKLFF. The CDR3 DNA reads as TGTGCCAGCTCACCCGACAGGGGGCCAGTTGAAAAACTGTTTTTT.